This entry lists 20 T cell receptor beta chains sequenced from one sample in a study of cytomegalovirus exposure and HLA in healthy donors. 13 Jbeta primers and 60 Vbeta primers were used for the PCR. Generated by immunoSEQ multiplex PCR, the TCRdb table keeps only in-frame clones and is missing some. Of over 150,000 clones detected, 75% appear once; the ten largest clones hold around 3%. What was sequenced was PBMCs. The receptors derive from a woman aged 50 to 60 in good health and CMV-seropositive.

This clone was found a few times. The chain employs TRBV10-3 and TRBJ2-1; D is undetermined. CDR3 size: 12 residues. Trimming took 3 bases from V and 7 from J, leaving 7 bases between them. Germline V gene lookup returns CDR1 ENHRY and CDR2 SYGVKD. Here the CDR3 reads CAISDGQNEQFF. In DNA, the CDR3 is TGTGCCATCAGTGATGGGCAAAATGAGCAGTTCTTC.

This clone occurred once. The chain links TRBV6-5 to TRBJ2-7, with TRBD1 as a possible D gene (6 bases). The CDR3 runs to 11 residues. Trimming removed 6 bases at V and 6 bases at J, with 9 bases between. Germline values: CDR1 MNHEY, CDR2 SVGAGI. The CDR3: CASSDRSEQYF. CDR3 DNA: TGTGCCAGCAGCGACAGGAGCGAGCAGTACTTC.

This clone occurred a few times. J is TRBJ2-1 and V is TRBV5-1; the match to TRBD2 covers 10 bases. After removal of 2 bases from V and 2 bases from J, the junction contained 1 base not matched to a gene. Per germline, CDR1 SGHRS and CDR2 YFSETQ. This CDR3 is built from 15 residues. In nucleotides, the CDR3 is TGCGCCAGCAGCTTTACTAGCGGGGCCTACAATGAGCAGTTCTTC. This gives the protein CASSFTSGAYNEQFF.

The chain combines TRBV4-1 with TRBJ2-5; D may be TRBD1 (6 bases). Trimming shortened V by 3 bases and J by 0 bases, and 14 bases separated the two germline ends. Germline V gives CDR1 MGHRA, CDR2 YSYEKL. The CDR3 consists of 16 residues. The DNA of the CDR3 is TGCGCCAGCAGCCATCCACAGGGTATATACCAAGAGACCCAGTACTTC. The encoded protein is CASSHPQGIYQETQYF.

This chain uses TRBV7-9 with TRBJ1-5; D is ambiguous. Trimming took 1 base from V and 5 from J, leaving 6 bases between them. The CDR3 is made up of 13 amino acids. From germline, CDR1 is SEHNR and CDR2 FQNEAQ (reference sequence). The DNA for the CDR3 is TGTGCCAGCAGCTTAGTAGCAGATCAGCCCCAGCATTTT. It yields the protein CASSLVADQPQHF.

The chain carries TRBV6-5 and TRBJ2-7; D gene unclear. Germline V gene lookup returns CDR1 MNHEY and CDR2 SVGAGI. This CDR3 has 13 amino acids. Deletions cut 6 bases from V and 2 bases from J, with 11 bases between. CDR3 residues: CASSSSATYEQYF. CDR3 coding DNA: TGTGCCAGCAGCTCAAGCGCAACCTACGAGCAGTACTTC.

The genes are TRBV7-3 and TRBJ1-1; D remains ambiguous. The germline V gene encodes CDR1 SGHTA and CDR2 FQGTGA. The CDR3 runs 13 residues. Trimming stripped 6 bases from V and 2 bases from J, with 10 bases between. The CDR3 sequence is CASRLTANTEAFF. CDR3 coding DNA: TGTGCCAGCAGGCTTACAGCTAACACTGAAGCTTTCTTT.

This chain connects TRBV5-1 to TRBJ2-5, with 12 bases matching TRBD2. Germline trimming cut 4 bases from V and 8 bases from J; bases unmatched to any gene: 15. Germline CDR1 and CDR2: SGHRS and YFSETQ. This CDR3 has 17 residues. CDR3 nucleotides: TGCGCCAGCAGCGGAGGATCTAGCGGGGGGGCTCTCGCTACCCAGTACTTC. It codes for CASSGGSSGGALATQYF.

This chain uses TRBV28 with TRBJ2-7, with a tentative D call TRBD1 (8 bases). Germline CDR1 and CDR2: MDHEN and SYDVKM. V lost 7 bases and J 6 bases, leaving 19 bases between the germline ends. The CDR3 covers 14 residues. For the CDR3, the DNA is TGTGCCAGCACCACAGGGGGGGAGGCACGCGAGCAGTACTTC. Translated, it gives CASTTGGEAREQYF. Based on the CDR3 plus reference TRBV28 and TRBJ2-7, the full variable domain is DVKVTQSSRYLVKRTGEKVFLECVQDMDHENMFWYRQDPGLGLRLIYFSYDVKMKEKGDIPEGYSVSREKKERFSLILESASTNQTSMYLCASTTGGEAREQYFGPGTRLTVT.

CDR3 loop: CASSSRTSTGELFF. In nucleotides, the CDR3 is TGCGCCAGCAGCTCGAGGACTAGCACCGGGGAGCTGTTTTTT. The J gene is TRBJ2-2, the V gene TRBV5-1; 7 bases align to TRBD2. CDR3 size: 14 residues. The junction had 3 bases not matched to a gene; V was cut back by 3 bases and J by 4 bases. CDR1 SGHRS and CDR2 YFSETQ come from the germline V gene.

This clone has only a few counts. V and J are TRBV29-1 and TRBJ2-3, with TRBD1 matching 9 bases. This CDR3 is built from 14 residues. With V trimmed by 6 bases and J by 1 base, 5 bases remained unmatched. The germline V gene has CDR1 SQVTM and CDR2 ANQGSEA. CDR3 loop: CSVGRDRGTDTQYF. CDR3 nucleotides: TGCAGCGTGGGACGGGACAGGGGCACAGATACGCAGTATTTT.

A few counts support this clone. The genes are TRBV5-4 and TRBJ1-2, with unresolved D. V gave up 2 bases and J gave up 8 bases, with 16 bases separating them. The CDR3 is 14 residues long. Germline-derived CDR1 and CDR2 are SGHNT and YYREEE (reference sequence). For the CDR3, the DNA is TGTGCCAGCAGCTTTATAGGAGCACGCGGGGGCTACACCTTC. Its translation is CASSFIGARGGYTF.

The rearrangement joins TRBV2 to TRBJ2-5, with TRBD2 as a possible D gene (5 bases). Trimming pared 6 bases from V and 2 bases from J, leaving 13 bases between. In germline, CDR1 is SNHLY, CDR2 FYNNEI. The CDR3 is made up of 14 amino acids. The CDR3 region has the DNA TGTGCCAGCAGCCGGGATTGGCAGCAAGAGACCCAGTACTTC. Residues: CASSRDWQQETQYF.

The rearrangement joins TRBV9 to TRBJ1-1; D is possibly TRBD1 (6 bases). Trimming shortened V by 3 bases and J by 4 bases, and 19 bases separated the two germline ends. CDR3 length: 16 residues. Germline CDR1 is SGDLS and CDR2 is YYNGEE. The CDR3 is CASSANRRGMSTEAFF. CDR3 nucleotide sequence: TGTGCCAGCAGCGCTAATCGCAGGGGCATGAGCACTGAAGCTTTCTTT.

This clone was seen a few times. The rearrangement joins TRBV2 to TRBJ2-5; D may be TRBD2 (6 bases). The CDR3 runs to 14 residues. Germline-derived CDR1 and CDR2 are SNHLY and FYNNEI. V was clipped by 4 bases and J by 4 bases, with 13 bases between them. As DNA, the CDR3 is TGTGCCAGCAGTGGAAGGAGGGTGGGAGAGACCCAGTACTTC. Protein product: CASSGRRVGETQYF. Together with reference TRBV2 and TRBJ2-5, the CDR3 gives the full variable domain: EPEVTQTPSHQVTQMGQEVILRCVPISNHLYFYWYRQILGQKVEFLVSFYNNEISEKSEIFDDQFSVERPDGSNFTLKIRSTKLEDSAMYFCASSGRRVGETQYFGPGTRLLVL.

The chain recombines TRBV19 with TRBJ1-2; the match to TRBD1 covers 12 bases. The CDR3 is 18 residues long. Germline CDR1 is LNHDA and CDR2 is SQIVND (reference sequence). V lost 6 bases, J lost 7 bases, and 18 bases stayed unmatched. CDR3 residues: CASSLAGTGGARKSGYTF. CDR3 DNA sequence: TGTGCCAGTAGCTTAGCCGGGACAGGGGGCGCTAGGAAGAGTGGCTACACCTTC.

The chain uses TRBV7-9 and TRBJ1-6; 7 bases are shared with TRBD1. The CDR3 is 12 amino acids. Germline V gene data show CDR1 as SEHNR and CDR2 as FQNEAQ (reference sequence). Losses at the gene ends were 10 bases for V and 9 bases for J; bases not matched to a gene: 6. CDR3 sequence (DNA): TGTGCCATAGACAGGGACAGTTCACCCCTCCACTTT. Translated, it gives CAIDRDSSPLHF.

The genes are TRBV7-9 and TRBJ2-2, with 9 nucleotides matching TRBD1. Losses at the gene ends were 5 bases for V and 13 bases for J; bases not matched to a gene: 8. Looked up from germline, CDR1 is SEHNR and CDR2 is FQNEAQ (reference sequence). CDR3 length: 13 residues. CDR3 loop: CASSQGQGIGLFF. CDR3 coding DNA: TGTGCCAGCAGCCAAGGACAGGGGATCGGGCTGTTTTTT.

The chain has TRBV7-7 and TRBJ1-1; D gene unclear. The CDR3 covers 15 residues. V was pared by 2 bases and J by 0 bases, with 10 bases between. Germline V gene lookup returns CDR1 SSHAT and CDR2 FNYEAQ (reference sequence). CDR3 in amino acids: CASSLIALMNTEAFF. CDR3 DNA: TGTGCCAGCAGCTTAATTGCACTCATGAACACTGAAGCTTTCTTT.

This clone was seen only a few times. The chain links TRBV4-1 to TRBJ1-2, with 9 bases lining up with TRBD1. CDR1 is MGHRA, CDR2 YSYEKL, per germline. V shed 1 base, J shed 5 bases, and the junction held 14 bases outside the gene matches. The CDR3 runs 18 residues. The CDR3 protein is CASSQGPTRTGDEYGYTF. For the CDR3, the DNA is TGCGCCAGCAGCCAAGGACCTACTCGGACAGGGGACGAATATGGCTACACCTTC.